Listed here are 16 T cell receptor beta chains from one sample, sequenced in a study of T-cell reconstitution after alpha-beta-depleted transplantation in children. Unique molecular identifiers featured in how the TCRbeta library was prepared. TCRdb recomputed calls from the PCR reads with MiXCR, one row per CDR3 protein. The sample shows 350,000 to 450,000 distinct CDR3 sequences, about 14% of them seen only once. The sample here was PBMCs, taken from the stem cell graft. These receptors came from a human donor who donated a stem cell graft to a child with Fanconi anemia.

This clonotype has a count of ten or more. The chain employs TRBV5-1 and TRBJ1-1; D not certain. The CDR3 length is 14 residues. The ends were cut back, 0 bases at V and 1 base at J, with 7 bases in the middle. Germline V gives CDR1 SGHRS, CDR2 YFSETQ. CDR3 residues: CASSLVVKNTEAFF. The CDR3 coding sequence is TGCGCCAGCAGCTTGGTGGTGAAGAACACTGAAGCTTTCTTT.

As DNA, the CDR3 is TGTGCCAGCGCCACAGGGGTGAATGAGCAGTTCTTC. This sequence encodes CASATGVNEQFF. The chain is built from TRBV7-9 and TRBJ2-1, with TRBD1 matching 7 bases. This CDR3 comprises 12 residues. The ends lost 8 bases at V and 7 bases at J; junction bases unmatched: 5. Germline values: CDR1 SEHNR, CDR2 FQNEAQ (reference sequence).

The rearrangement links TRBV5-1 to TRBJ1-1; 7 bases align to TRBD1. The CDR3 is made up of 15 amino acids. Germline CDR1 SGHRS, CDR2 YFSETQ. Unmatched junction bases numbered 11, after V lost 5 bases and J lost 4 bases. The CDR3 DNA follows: TGCGCCAGCAGTACACCCGGGACAGACGGCACTGAAGCTTTCTTT. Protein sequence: CASSTPGTDGTEAFF.

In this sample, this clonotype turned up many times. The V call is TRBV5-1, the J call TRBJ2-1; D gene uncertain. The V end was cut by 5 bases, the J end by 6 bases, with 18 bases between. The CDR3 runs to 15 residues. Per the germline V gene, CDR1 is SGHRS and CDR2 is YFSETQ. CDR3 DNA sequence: TGCGCCAGCAGACCAGACATTGACCGAGGCAATGAGCAGTTCTTC. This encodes CASRPDIDRGNEQFF.

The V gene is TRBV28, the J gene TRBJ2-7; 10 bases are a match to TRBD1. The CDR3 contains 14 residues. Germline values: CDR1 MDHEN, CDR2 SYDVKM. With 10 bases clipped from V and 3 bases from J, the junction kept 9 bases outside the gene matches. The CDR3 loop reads CATIRGQGLYEQYF. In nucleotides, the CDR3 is TGTGCCACAATCCGGGGACAGGGGCTCTACGAGCAGTACTTC.

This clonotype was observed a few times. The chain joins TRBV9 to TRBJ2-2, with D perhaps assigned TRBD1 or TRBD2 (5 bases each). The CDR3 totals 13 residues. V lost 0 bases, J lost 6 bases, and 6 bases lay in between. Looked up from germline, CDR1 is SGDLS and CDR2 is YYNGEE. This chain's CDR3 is CASSVVGPGELFF. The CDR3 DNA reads TGTGCCAGCAGCGTAGTGGGACCCGGGGAGCTGTTTTTT.

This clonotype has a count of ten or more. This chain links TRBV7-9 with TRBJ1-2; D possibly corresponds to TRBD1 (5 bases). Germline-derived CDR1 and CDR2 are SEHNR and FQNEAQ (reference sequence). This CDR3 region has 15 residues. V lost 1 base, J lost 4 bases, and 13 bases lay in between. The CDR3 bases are TGTGCCAGCAGCTTAGTAGTGGGGGACCTCTATGGCTACACCTTC. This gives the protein CASSLVVGDLYGYTF.

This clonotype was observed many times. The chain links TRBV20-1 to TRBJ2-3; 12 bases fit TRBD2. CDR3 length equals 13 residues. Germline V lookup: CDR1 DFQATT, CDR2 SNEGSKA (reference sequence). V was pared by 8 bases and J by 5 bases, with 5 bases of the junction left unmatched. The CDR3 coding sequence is TGCAGTCCGAGACTAGCGGGGGTAGATACGCAGTATTTT. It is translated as CSPRLAGVDTQYF.

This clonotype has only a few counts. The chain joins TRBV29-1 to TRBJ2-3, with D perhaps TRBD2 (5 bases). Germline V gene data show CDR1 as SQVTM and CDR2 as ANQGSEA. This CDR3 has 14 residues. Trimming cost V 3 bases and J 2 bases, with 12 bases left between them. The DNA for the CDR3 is TGCAGCGTTGATCGGGAAGGGAACACAGATACGCAGTATTTT. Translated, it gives CSVDREGNTDTQYF.

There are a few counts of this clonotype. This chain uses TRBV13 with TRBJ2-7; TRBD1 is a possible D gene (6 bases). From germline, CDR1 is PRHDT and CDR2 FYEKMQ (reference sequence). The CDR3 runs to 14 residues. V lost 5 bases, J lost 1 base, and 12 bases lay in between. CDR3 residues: CASSPNRVSYEQYF. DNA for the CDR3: TGTGCCAGCAGCCCAAACAGGGTTTCCTACGAGCAGTACTTC.

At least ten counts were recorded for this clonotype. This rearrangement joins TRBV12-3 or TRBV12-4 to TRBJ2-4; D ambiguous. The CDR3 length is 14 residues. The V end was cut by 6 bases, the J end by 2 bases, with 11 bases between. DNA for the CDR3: TGTGCCAGCAGGTCGACGGAACCCAAAAACATTCAGTACTTC. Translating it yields CASRSTEPKNIQYF.

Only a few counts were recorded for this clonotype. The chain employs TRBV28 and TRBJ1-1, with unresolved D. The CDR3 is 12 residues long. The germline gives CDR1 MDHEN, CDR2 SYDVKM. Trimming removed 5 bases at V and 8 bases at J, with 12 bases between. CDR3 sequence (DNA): TGTGCCAGCAGTCCCCTCGTTGGGGAAGCTTTCTTT. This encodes CASSPLVGEAFF.

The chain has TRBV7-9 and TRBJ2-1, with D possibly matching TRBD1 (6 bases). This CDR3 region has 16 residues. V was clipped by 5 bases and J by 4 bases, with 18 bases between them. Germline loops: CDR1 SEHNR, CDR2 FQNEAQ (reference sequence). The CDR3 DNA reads TGTGCCAGCAGCCAACTACAGGGTGGAAGGTACAATGAGCAGTTCTTC. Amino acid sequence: CASSQLQGGRYNEQFF.

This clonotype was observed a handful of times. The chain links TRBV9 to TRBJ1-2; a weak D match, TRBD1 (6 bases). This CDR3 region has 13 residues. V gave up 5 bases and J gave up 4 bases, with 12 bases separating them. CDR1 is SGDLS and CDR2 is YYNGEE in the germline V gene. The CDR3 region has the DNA TGTGCCAGCAGTCAGGGGACTATCTATGGCTACACCTTC. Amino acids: CASSQGTIYGYTF.

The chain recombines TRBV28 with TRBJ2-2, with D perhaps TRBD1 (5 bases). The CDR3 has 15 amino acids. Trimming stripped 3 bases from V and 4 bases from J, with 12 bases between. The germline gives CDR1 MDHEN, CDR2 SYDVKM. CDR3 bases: TGTGCCAGCAGTTTCGAAAGGGGCAGCACCGGGGAGCTGTTTTTT. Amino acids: CASSFERGSTGELFF.

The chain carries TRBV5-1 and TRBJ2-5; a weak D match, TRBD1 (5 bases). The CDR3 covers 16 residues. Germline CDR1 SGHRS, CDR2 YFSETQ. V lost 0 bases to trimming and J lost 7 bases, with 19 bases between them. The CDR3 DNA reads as TGCGCCAGCAGCTTGGTCTCCGGGCAGGGTGGGGTGACCCAGTACTTC. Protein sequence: CASSLVSGQGGVTQYF.